The TCR beta chain described here comes from a study of T cell repertoires in cytomegalovirus infection (dated by TCRdb to between 2019 and 2020). About the full investigation: Donor HLA type was relevant to the analysis, as public TCR beta signatures indicated carriage of CMV infection together with the matching HLA type. The study at large found these results: Carriers of CMV infection plus the relevant HLA type were discriminated by the cumulative frequency of public TCR beta family members in the study cohort and in an independent roughly 400-donor cohort. In the ex vivo response, HLA-C-restricted CMV-specific TCR beta clonotypes were dominant, and in two of eight donors the single most frequent clonotype came from this HLA-C-restricted group.

The germline V gene supplies CDR1 SQVTM and CDR2 ANQGSEA. The CDR3 measures 14 amino acids from cysteine to phenylalanine. Here the CDR3 DNA is all that survives: 42 bases in frame from base 1. Here V drops 2 bases and J drops 4 bases, and the junction holds 2 bases not matched to any gene. The sample was run on an Illumina HiSeq 1500. TCRdb trimmed the raw reads at Q25, called clones with MiXCR and kept productive beta chains. Rows merge per CDR3 protein into single entries with the most common DNA and genes. The sample has under 250,000 distinct CDR3 sequences on record, under 8.5% of them singletons. The top ten clones comprise around 6.5% of the sample. This clonotype was seen repeatedly, ten times or more. The target of this receptor is not known. It has no much larger one-base neighbor in the sample; base qualities were not kept.

The chain was built from TRBV29-1 and TRBJ2-1; TRBD1 aligns with 10 central bases. Sequenced: PBMCs. The receptor was isolated from a human donor in good health (CMV status not recorded). Some clones in this sample may be carry-over from other donors' samples. In nucleotides, the sequence is TGCAGCGTTGAAAGGGACAGGGGTTACAATGAGCAGTTCTTC. Its protein reads: CSVERDRGYNEQFF.